This T cell receptor (beta chain) was obtained from a study of T cells after yellow fever vaccination. Notes on the study in general: FACS-sorted repertoires might harbor abundant contaminating clonotypes from the bulk population. Of the clonotypes, a small share occurred in both CD4 and CD8 compartments. After the booster, over 95% of CD4 and 88% of CD8 primary-response clones were re-detected.

On this clonotype: Its antigen is undetermined.

A single record per CDR3 protein comes from TCRdb applying MiXCR to the 5' RACE reads. Here the sample spans 200,000 to 300,000 distinct CDR3 sequences, 13% being singletons. The source was CD4+ T cells sorted from PBMCs, collected 45 days after the yellow fever booster vaccination. This receptor was identified in a man aged 30 to 45 who received the YFV17D yellow fever vaccine.

This CDR3 reads CASRVSEGWDTQYF. CDR3 DNA: TGTGCCAGCCGTGTAAGCGAGGGTTGGGATACGCAGTATTTT. The rearrangement uses TRBV6-1 and TRBJ2-3; possibly TRBD2 for D (5 bases). V was pared by 8 bases and J by 6 bases, with 18 bases between. Per the germline V gene, CDR1 is MNHNS and CDR2 is SASEGT. This CDR3 is built from 14 residues.